Shown below are 23 T cell receptor beta chains from a single sample sequenced in a study of shared clonotypes between healthy human individuals. Assay: immunoSEQ multiplex PCR; the TCRdb copy retains only in-frame clones and omits some. The sample consists of under 1,900,000 clones, approximately 98.5% of them appearing once. The specimen sequenced was naive CD4+ T cells sorted from blood. Specified subset: CD45RA+ positively selected. The receptors derive from a man aged 25-45 years in good health.

The CDR3 sequence: CASSRRDRRYGYTF. The CDR3, as DNA: TGTGCCAGCAGTCGACGGGACAGGAGATATGGCTACACCTTC. The V call is TRBV28, the J call TRBJ1-2; 8 bases align to TRBD1. Per germline, CDR1 MDHEN and CDR2 SYDVKM. The CDR3 runs to 14 residues. V lost 5 bases and J lost 5; bases outside the gene matches: 7.

The chain recombines TRBV12-5 with TRBJ2-7, with TRBD1 matching over 10 bases. V shed 6 bases and J 5 bases; nucleotides not matched to a gene: 7. The CDR3 runs 14 residues. CDR1 and CDR2 from the germline V gene are LGHNT and FRNRAP. The CDR3: CASGPGQGYDEQYF. For the CDR3, the DNA is TGTGCTAGTGGCCCGGGACAGGGGTATGACGAGCAGTACTTC.

CDR3 nucleotide sequence: TGTGCCAGCAGCTTACGCCCTAGGGTTGCGGGTGGCTACACCTTC. Protein: CASSLRPRVAGGYTF. The V and J genes are TRBV7-9 and TRBJ1-2, with D unresolved. V was cut by 2 bases and J by 7 bases, with 17 bases left in between. The CDR3 loop spans 15 amino acids. The germline V gene has CDR1 SEHNR and CDR2 FQNEAQ (reference sequence).

V gene TRBV29-1 combines with J gene TRBJ1-4; 8 nucleotides align to TRBD1. This CDR3 has 14 amino acids. Losses at the gene ends were 6 bases for V and 3 bases for J; bases not matched to a gene: 6. Germline V gene data show CDR1 as SQVTM and CDR2 as ANQGSEA. In DNA, the CDR3 is TGCAGCGTAGCAACAGGGGGTGCTAATGAAAAACTGTTTTTT. Translation: CSVATGGANEKLFF.

The gene calls are TRBV12-5 and TRBJ1-1; 9 nucleotides align to TRBD1. CDR3 length equals 15 residues. V lost 1 base, J lost 7 bases, and 7 bases stayed unmatched. The germline CDR1 and CDR2 sequences are LGHNT and FRNRAP. The CDR3 bases are TGTGCTAGTGGTTTGGACAAACAGGGGGCGCTTGAAGCTTTCTTT. This translates into CASGLDKQGALEAFF.

The chain employs TRBV14 and TRBJ2-3; D is undetermined. This CDR3 contains 15 residues. CDR1 and CDR2 (germline): SGHDN, FVKESK. The germline V and J ends were trimmed by 3 bases and 0 bases, with 10 bases remaining between them. The CDR3 sequence: CASSQRLLSTDTQYF. The CDR3 DNA sequence: TGTGCCAGCAGCCAGCGACTCCTAAGCACAGATACGCAGTATTTT.

The chain joins TRBV7-9 to TRBJ1-3; D not certain. The CDR3 extends over 8 amino acids. CDR1 is SEHNR and CDR2 is FQNEAQ in the germline V gene (reference sequence). Deletions cut 3 bases from V and 15 bases from J, with 3 bases between. The DNA for the CDR3 is TGTGCCAGCAGCTTCCCATATTTT. Translation: CASSFPYF. Full variable domain (rest looked up from reference TRBV7-9 and TRBJ1-3): DTGVSQNPRHKITKRGQNVTFRCDPISEHNRLYWYRQTLGQGPEFLTYFQNEAQLEKSRLLSDRFSAERPKGSFSTLEIQRTEQGDSAMYLCASSFPYFGEGSWLTVV.

The J gene is TRBJ2-5, the V gene TRBV7-3; D unclear. Germline CDR1 reads SGHTA; CDR2 reads FQGTGA. V was cut by 0 bases and J by 0 bases, with 2 bases left in between. This CDR3 is 13 amino acids long. The CDR3 here is CASSLTNQETQYF. CDR3 bases: TGTGCCAGCAGCTTAACTAACCAAGAGACCCAGTACTTC.

J is TRBJ2-5 and V is TRBV10-3; TRBD1 matches at 7 bases. Trimming took 10 bases from V and 0 from J; bases not matched to a gene: 2. CDR1 and CDR2 (germline): ENHRY, SYGVKD. This CDR3 has 12 amino acids. This chain's CDR3 is CATTGDQETQYF. The CDR3 region has the DNA TGTGCCACCACAGGGGACCAAGAGACCCAGTACTTC.

The genes are TRBV2 and TRBJ2-5; 10 bases agree with TRBD2. Germline V CDR1 and CDR2: SNHLY, FYNNEI. The CDR3 totals 14 residues. V dropped 3 bases and J dropped 4; count of bases not matched to a gene: 2. The CDR3, as DNA: TGTGCCAGCAGTGAGCTAGCGGGAGTAGAGACCCAGTACTTC. This codes for CASSELAGVETQYF.

The chain uses TRBV5-1 and TRBJ2-3, with TRBD2 identical over 10 bases. CDR1 and CDR2 (germline): SGHRS, YFSETQ. The CDR3 loop spans 17 amino acids. Trimming at V came to 1 base and at J to 2 bases, leaving 7 bases not matched to a gene. CDR3 in amino acids: CASSLTPSGRPTDTQYF. In nucleotides, the CDR3 is TGCGCCAGCAGCTTGACGCCTAGCGGGAGACCCACAGATACGCAGTATTTT.

The V gene is TRBV4-1, the J gene TRBJ2-7, with D uncertain. This CDR3 is built from 16 residues. V lost 0 bases and J 4 bases, leaving 16 bases between the germline ends. Germline V CDR1 and CDR2: MGHRA, YSYEKL. CDR3 loop: CASSQDRSIGMYEQYF. The CDR3 region has the DNA TGCGCCAGCAGCCAAGATAGGTCAATAGGGATGTACGAGCAGTACTTC.

V usage is TRBV7-9 and J usage is TRBJ2-3; D remains ambiguous. The V gene's germline CDR1 is SEHNR and CDR2 FQNEAQ (reference sequence). Trimming removed 11 bases from V and 3 bases from J, with 21 bases in between. The CDR3 length is 15 residues. The CDR3, as DNA: TGTGCCGTTGGAAGTCGGATTAGAACGACAGATACGCAGTATTTT. This gives the protein CAVGSRIRTTDTQYF.

The J gene is TRBJ2-7, the V gene TRBV6-5, with 8 bases matching TRBD1. This CDR3 contains 15 residues. V shed 3 bases and J 6 bases; nucleotides not matched to a gene: 10. Germline V gives CDR1 MNHEY, CDR2 SVGAGI. The DNA of the CDR3 is TGTGCCAGCAGTTATCGGCGACAGGGGATGGGCGAGCAGTACTTC. Its protein is CASSYRRQGMGEQYF.

The rearrangement joins TRBV7-9 to TRBJ2-7, with 10 bases lining up with TRBD2. CDR3 length: 14 amino acids. Germline lookup yields CDR1 SEHNR and CDR2 FQNEAQ (reference sequence). Trimming at V came to 2 bases and at J to 5 bases, leaving 3 bases not matched to a gene. The CDR3 nucleotides read TGTGCCAGCAGCTTAAGCGGGAGGGCCGACGAGCAGTACTTC. It translates to CASSLSGRADEQYF.

The V gene is TRBV30, the J gene TRBJ2-7; TRBD1 aligns across 8 bases. This CDR3 is built from 15 residues. The V gene's germline CDR1 is GTSNPN and CDR2 SVGIG (reference sequence). With V trimmed by 1 base and J by 3 bases, 8 bases remained unmatched. CDR3 bases: TGTGCCTGGAGTGCCGGACAGGGTCTATTCTACGAGCAGTACTTC. Amino acids: CAWSAGQGLFYEQYF. Combining the CDR3 with reference TRBV30 and TRBJ2-7 gives the whole variable domain SQTIHQWPATLVQPVGSPLSLECTVEGTSNPNLYWYRQAAGRGLQLLFYSVGIGQISSEVPQNLSASRPQDRQFILSSKKLLLSDSGFYLCAWSAGQGLFYEQYFGPGTRLTVT.

The chain joins TRBV18 to TRBJ2-5; D is ambiguous. Trimming shortened V by 1 base and J by 2 bases, and 8 bases separated the two germline ends. The CDR3 is 14 amino acids. Germline V gene sequence: CDR1 KGHSH, CDR2 LQKENI. The CDR3 spells CASSPLPNQETQYF. CDR3 DNA: TGTGCCAGCTCACCACTCCCTAATCAAGAGACCCAGTACTTC.

The J gene is TRBJ2-1, the V gene TRBV29-1; 11 bases are a match to TRBD1. Germline assignment: CDR1 SQVTM and CDR2 ANQGSEA. The CDR3 has 13 amino acids. V gave up 5 bases and J gave up 9 bases; unmatched junction bases: 6. The CDR3 region has the DNA TGCAGCGTTTTTAGGACAGGGGGCTTTGAGCAGTTCTTC. Amino acids: CSVFRTGGFEQFF.

This chain connects TRBV7-6 to TRBJ2-3; TRBD2 agrees at 7 bases. Germline loops: CDR1 SGHVS, CDR2 FNYEAQ. The CDR3 runs to 17 residues. After removal of 2 bases from V and 0 bases from J, the junction contained 8 bases not matched to a gene. CDR3 nucleotide sequence: TGTGCCAGCAGCTTACTCCCTGCGGGAGCGAGCACAGATACGCAGTATTTT. Its translation is CASSLLPAGASTDTQYF. The whole variable domain, filled in from reference TRBV7-6 and TRBJ2-3, reads GAGVSQSPRYKVTKRGQDVALRCDPISGHVSLYWYRQALGQGPEFLTYFNYEAQQDKSGLPNDRFSAERPEGSISTLTIQRTEQRDSAMYRCASSLLPAGASTDTQYFGPGTRLTVL.

This chain connects TRBV28 to TRBJ1-2, with D perhaps matching TRBD1 (6 bases). CDR3 length: 12 residues. Germline lookup yields CDR1 MDHEN and CDR2 SYDVKM. Trimming took off 7 bases at V and 8 bases at J, with 14 bases between the two ends. CDR3 nucleotides: TGTGCCAGCACCAAACAGGGAACCGGCTACACCTTC. Protein sequence: CASTKQGTGYTF.

Comment on this clone: The sample carries other DNA sequences with the same CDR3. This chain joins TRBV11-2 and TRBJ2-1, with D uncertain. The germline V gene has CDR1 SGHAT and CDR2 FQNNGV. The CDR3 loop spans 11 amino acids. Trimming removed 1 base from V and 6 bases from J, with 1 base in between. The DNA of the CDR3 is TGTGCCAGCAGCTTAGTCAATGAGCAGTTCTTC. It encodes CASSLVNEQFF. Supplemented by reference TRBV11-2 and TRBJ2-1, the full variable domain reads EAGVAQSPRYKIIEKRQSVAFWCNPISGHATLYWYQQILGQGPKLLIQFQNNGVVDDSQLPKDRFSAERLKGVDSTLKIQPAKLEDSAVYLCASSLVNEQFFGPGTRLTVL.

This chain joins TRBV29-1 and TRBJ2-3, with 9 bases that match TRBD2. Germline V gene sequence: CDR1 SQVTM, CDR2 ANQGSEA. The CDR3 is 12 residues long. Trimming took 8 bases from V and 6 from J; bases not matched to a gene: 6. CDR3 DNA sequence: TGCAGCAATAGCGGGGGTGGCGATACGCAGTATTTT. This codes for CSNSGGGDTQYF.

The genes are TRBV7-9 and TRBJ1-5; D might be TRBD1 (6 bases). This CDR3 comprises 15 residues. V was trimmed by 2 bases and J by 0 bases, leaving 8 bases between them. The germline CDR1 and CDR2 sequences are SEHNR and FQNEAQ (reference sequence). DNA of the CDR3: TGTGCCAGCAGCTTAACAGGGTTTAGCAATCAGCCCCAGCATTTT. This codes for CASSLTGFSNQPQHF.